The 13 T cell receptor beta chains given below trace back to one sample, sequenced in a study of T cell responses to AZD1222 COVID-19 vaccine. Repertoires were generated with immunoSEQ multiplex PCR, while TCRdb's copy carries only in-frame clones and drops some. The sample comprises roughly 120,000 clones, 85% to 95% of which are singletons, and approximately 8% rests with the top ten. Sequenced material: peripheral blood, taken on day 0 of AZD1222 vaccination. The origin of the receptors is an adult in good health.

The CDR3 protein is CASSTTSGGAYEQFF. CDR3 coding DNA: TGCGCCAGCAGCACCACTAGCGGGGGGGCCTATGAGCAGTTCTTC. The V gene is TRBV5-1, the J gene TRBJ2-1, with 13 bases aligning to TRBD2. The germline V gene encodes CDR1 SGHRS and CDR2 YFSETQ. With V trimmed by 4 bases and J by 8 bases, 6 bases remained unmatched. The CDR3 runs to 15 residues.

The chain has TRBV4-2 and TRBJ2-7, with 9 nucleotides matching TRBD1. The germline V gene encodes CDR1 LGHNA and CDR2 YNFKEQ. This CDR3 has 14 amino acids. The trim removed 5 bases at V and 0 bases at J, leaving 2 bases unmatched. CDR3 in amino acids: CASSTGGTSYEQYF. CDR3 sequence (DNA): TGTGCCAGCAGCACAGGGGGCACCTCCTACGAGCAGTACTTC.

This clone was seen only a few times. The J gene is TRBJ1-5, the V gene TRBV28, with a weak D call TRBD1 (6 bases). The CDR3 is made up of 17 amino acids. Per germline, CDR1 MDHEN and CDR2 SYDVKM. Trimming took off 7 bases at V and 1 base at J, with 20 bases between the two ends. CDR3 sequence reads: CASTSTLGGGSNQPQHF. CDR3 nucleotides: TGTGCCAGCACGAGTACGCTAGGGGGAGGAAGCAATCAGCCCCAGCATTTT.

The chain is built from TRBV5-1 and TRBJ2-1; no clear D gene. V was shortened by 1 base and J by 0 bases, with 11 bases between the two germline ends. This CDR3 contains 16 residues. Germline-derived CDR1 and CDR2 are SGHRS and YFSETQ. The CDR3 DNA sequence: TGCGCCAGCAGCTTGCGCCTTAGTGGCTCCTACAATGAGCAGTTCTTC. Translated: CASSLRLSGSYNEQFF.

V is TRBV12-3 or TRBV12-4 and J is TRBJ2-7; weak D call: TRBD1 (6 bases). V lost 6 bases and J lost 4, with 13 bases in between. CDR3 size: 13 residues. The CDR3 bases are TGTGCCAGCAGGGGCAGGGGCAAGTACGAGCAGTACTTC. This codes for CASRGRGKYEQYF.

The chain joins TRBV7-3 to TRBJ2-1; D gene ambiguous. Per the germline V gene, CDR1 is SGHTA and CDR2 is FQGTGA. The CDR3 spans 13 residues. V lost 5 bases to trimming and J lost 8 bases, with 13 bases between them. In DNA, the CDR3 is TGTGCCAGCAGCACAGATCTGACCGATGAGCAGTTCTTC. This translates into CASSTDLTDEQFF.

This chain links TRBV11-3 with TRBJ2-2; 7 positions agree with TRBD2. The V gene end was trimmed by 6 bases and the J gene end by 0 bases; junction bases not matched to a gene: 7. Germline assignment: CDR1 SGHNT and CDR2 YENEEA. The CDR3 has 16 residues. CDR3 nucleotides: TGTGCCAGCAGACCGACTAGCAGATCGAACACCGGGGAGCTGTTTTTT. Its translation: CASRPTSRSNTGELFF. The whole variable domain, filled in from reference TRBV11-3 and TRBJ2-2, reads EAGVVQSPRYKIIEKKQPVAFWCNPISGHNTLYWYLQNLGQGPELLIRYENEEAVDDSQLPKDRFSAERLKGVDSTLKIQPAELGDSAVYLCASRPTSRSNTGELFFGEGSRLTVL.

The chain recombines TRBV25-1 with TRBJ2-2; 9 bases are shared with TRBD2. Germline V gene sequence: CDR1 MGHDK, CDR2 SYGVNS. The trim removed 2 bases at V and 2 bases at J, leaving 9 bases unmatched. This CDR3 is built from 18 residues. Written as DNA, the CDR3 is TGTGCCAGCAGTGAAGGTTTGGCTAGCGGGGTCAACACCGGGGAGCTGTTTTTT. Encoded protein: CASSEGLASGVNTGELFF.

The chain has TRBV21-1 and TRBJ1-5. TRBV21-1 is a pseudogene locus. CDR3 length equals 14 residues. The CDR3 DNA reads TGTGCCGGCCGGGGCGCCGGGGTGTATCAGCCCCAGCATTTT. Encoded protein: CAGRGAGVYQPQHF.

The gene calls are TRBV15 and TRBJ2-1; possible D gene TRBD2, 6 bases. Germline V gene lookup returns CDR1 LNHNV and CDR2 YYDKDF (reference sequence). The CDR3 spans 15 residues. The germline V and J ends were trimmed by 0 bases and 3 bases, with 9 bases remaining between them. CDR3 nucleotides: TGTGCCACCAGCAGAGATCGGGGGATCTACAATGAGCAGTTCTTC. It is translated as CATSRDRGIYNEQFF.

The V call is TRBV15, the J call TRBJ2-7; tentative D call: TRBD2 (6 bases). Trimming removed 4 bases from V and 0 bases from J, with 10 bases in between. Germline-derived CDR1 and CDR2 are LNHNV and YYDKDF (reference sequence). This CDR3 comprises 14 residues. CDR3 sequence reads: CATSIGGSSYEQYF. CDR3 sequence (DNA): TGTGCCACCAGCATCGGGGGAAGCTCCTACGAGCAGTACTTC.

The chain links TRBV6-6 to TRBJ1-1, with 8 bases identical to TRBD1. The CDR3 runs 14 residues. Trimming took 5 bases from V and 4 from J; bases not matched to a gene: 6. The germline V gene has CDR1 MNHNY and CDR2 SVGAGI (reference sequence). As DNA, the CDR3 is TGTGCCAGCAGTAAAAACAGGGGGTTCACTGAAGCTTTCTTT. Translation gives CASSKNRGFTEAFF.

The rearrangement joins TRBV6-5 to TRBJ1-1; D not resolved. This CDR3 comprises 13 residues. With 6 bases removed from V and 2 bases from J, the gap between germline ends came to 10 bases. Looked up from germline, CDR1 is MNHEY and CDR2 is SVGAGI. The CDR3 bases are TGTGCCAGCAGGGAGCACCACAACACTGAAGCTTTCTTT. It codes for CASREHHNTEAFF.